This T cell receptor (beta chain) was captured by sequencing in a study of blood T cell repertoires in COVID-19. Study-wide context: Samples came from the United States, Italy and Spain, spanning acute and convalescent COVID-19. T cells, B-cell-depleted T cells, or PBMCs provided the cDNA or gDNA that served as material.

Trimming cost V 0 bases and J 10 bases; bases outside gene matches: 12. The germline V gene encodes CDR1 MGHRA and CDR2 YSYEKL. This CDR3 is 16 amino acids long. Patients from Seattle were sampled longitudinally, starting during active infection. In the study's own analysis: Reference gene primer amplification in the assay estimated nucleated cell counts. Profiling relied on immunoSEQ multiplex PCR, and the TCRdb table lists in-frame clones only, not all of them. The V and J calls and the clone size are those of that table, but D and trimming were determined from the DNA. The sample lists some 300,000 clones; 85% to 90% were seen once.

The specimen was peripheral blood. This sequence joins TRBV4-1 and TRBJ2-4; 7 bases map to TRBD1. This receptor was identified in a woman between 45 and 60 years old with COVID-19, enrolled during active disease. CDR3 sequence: CASSQEELTGLGIQYF. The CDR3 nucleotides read TGCGCCAGCAGCCAAGAGGAATTGACAGGGCTTGGAATTCAGTACTTC.